This TCR beta chain comes out of a study of T cells in Graves' hyperthyroidism and ophthalmopathy. Ophthalmopathy cases scored 3 or more on the Clinical Activity Score and 4 or more on NOSPECS grade, with duration below 3 months. Amplification of TCR beta CDR3 regions was performed using RNA transcripts as template. The study used the HTBI primer set for a first-round RT-PCR of the TCR CDR3. TCRdb redid the calling of the multiplex PCR reads with MiXCR, one entry per CDR3 protein. In the table there are hundreds of thousands of distinct CDR3 sequences, about 15% of which are singletons. Between the trimmed V and J ends, which lost 0 bases and 2 bases, there was a span of 8 bases. Germline-derived CDR1 and CDR2 are MNHEY and SVGEGT. CDR3 length equals 15 residues. Ten or more counts support this clonotype.

This chain links TRBV6-2 or TRBV6-3 with TRBJ2-1; D uncertain. Sequencing input: blood. This clonotype was sampled from a young woman with Graves' ophthalmopathy. CDR3 DNA: TGTGCCAGCAGTTACTCCGATCCCCCCTACAATGAGCAGTTCTTC. Protein product: CASSYSDPPYNEQFF.